This T cell receptor beta chain originates from a study of OX40 agonist ivuxolimab in advanced cancers. Study-level information: Patients were 82.7% male with ages about 23 to 90, mean about 65.

Data came from immunoSEQ multiplex PCR; TCRdb stores just in-frame clones and leaves some out. This table holds approximately 76,000 clones, 85% found once. V was shortened by 5 bases and J by 7 bases, with 12 bases between the two germline ends. The CDR3 totals 13 residues. CDR1 is GTSNPN, CDR2 SVGIG, per germline (reference sequence). General study results and limits: On average, CD8+ T cells showed a greater number of expanded clones than CD4+.

Details on this clone: The target antigen is unknown.

The chain joins TRBV30 to TRBJ1-6; D is perhaps TRBD1 (6 bases). Sequencing used CD4+ or CD8+ T cells sorted from blood, obtained in a trial of the OX40 agonist ivuxolimab. This sequence originates from an adult with an advanced solid tumor such as melanoma, head and neck, liver or kidney cancer. The CDR3 DNA reads as TGTGCCTGGGGTAAAGACAGGAATTCACCCCTCCACTTT. Translating it yields CAWGKDRNSPLHF.